This section outlines one TCR beta chain sequence together with its context. Its antigen is currently not known. No base quality information exists; no much larger clone differs at one position. Interpreted using the paper, the treatment or condition label stands for: in vitro stimulation with specific CMV peptide epitopes to enrich CMV-specific T cells. TCRdb records Illumina HiSeq 1500 as the sequencer. TCRdb reprocessed the public reads (quality trimming at Q25 with fastp, clone calling with MiXCR) and kept in-frame beta chains. Entries are consolidated by CDR3 protein sequence, retaining the most common genes and DNA. A total of some 200,000 distinct CDR3 sequences appear in this sample, about 38% of them only once. Approximately 60% of the sample belongs to the ten largest clones. CDR1 and CDR2 (SGHNT, YYREEE) derive from the germline V gene (reference sequence). V lost 5 bases and J lost 4 bases; the stretch between them is 13 bases long. The CDR3 covers 14 residues, taking in both the cysteine and the phenylalanine. Solely the CDR3 DNA is kept, with 42 bases framed from the first base.

The source of the sample is a study of T cell repertoires in cytomegalovirus infection (dated by TCRdb to the late 2010s). Regarding the research as a whole: Peptide stimulations targeted recently identified HLA-C-restricted CMV epitopes, whose presentation resists viral immunomodulation, together with well-studied HLA-B-restricted epitopes. Donor HLA type was relevant to the analysis, because carriage of CMV infection together with the matching HLA type was indicated by public TCR beta signatures.

The study at large found these results: The ex vivo response was dominated by HLA-C-restricted CMV-specific TCR beta clonotypes, and the single most frequent clonotype in two of eight donors was supplied by these HLA-C-restricted clonotypes. Cumulative frequency of public TCR beta family members discriminated carriers of CMV infection plus the relevant HLA type in this cohort and an independent 352-donor cohort.

This TCR derives from a human donor in good health (CMV status not recorded). Some clones in this sample may be carry-over from other donors' samples. The sequences come from CD8+ T cells from cultured PBMCs, collected from culture after CMV antigen stimulation. The V and J genes are TRBV5-4 and TRBJ2-1; perhaps TRBD2 is the D gene, with 6 bases matching. In nucleotides, the sequence is TGTGCCAGCAGTCCCGCGGGGAAATACAATGAGCAGTTCTTC. Its amino acids are CASSPAGKYNEQFF.